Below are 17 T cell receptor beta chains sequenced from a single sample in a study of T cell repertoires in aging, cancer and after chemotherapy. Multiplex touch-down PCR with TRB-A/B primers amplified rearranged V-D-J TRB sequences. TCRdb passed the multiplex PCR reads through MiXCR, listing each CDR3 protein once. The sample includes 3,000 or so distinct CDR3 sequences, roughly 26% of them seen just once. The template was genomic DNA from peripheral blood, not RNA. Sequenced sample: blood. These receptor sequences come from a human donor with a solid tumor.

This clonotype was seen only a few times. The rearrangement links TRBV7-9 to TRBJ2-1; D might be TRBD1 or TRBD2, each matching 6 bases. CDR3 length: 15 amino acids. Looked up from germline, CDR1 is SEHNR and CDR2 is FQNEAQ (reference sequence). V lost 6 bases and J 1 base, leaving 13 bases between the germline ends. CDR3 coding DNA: TGTGCCAGCAGTGGGGGGCCAGGTTCCTACAATGAGCAGTTCTTC. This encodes CASSGGPGSYNEQFF.

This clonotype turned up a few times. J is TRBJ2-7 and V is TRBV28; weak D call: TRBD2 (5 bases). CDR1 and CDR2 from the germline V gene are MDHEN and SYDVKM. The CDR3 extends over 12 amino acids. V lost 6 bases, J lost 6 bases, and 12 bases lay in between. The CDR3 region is CASRRAEGEQYF. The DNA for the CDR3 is TGTGCCAGCAGAAGGGCAGAGGGCGAGCAGTACTTC.

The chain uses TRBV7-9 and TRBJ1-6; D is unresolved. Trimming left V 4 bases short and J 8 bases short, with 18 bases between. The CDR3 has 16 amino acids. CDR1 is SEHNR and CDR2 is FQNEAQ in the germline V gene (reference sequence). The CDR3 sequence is CASSSTIGEPYSPLHF. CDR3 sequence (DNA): TGTGCCAGCAGCTCAACTATAGGAGAACCCTATTCACCCCTCCACTTT.

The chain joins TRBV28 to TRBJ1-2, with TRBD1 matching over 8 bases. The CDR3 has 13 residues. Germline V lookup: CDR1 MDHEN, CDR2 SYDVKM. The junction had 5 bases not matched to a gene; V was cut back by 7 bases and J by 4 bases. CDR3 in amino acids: CASNTGTGYGYTF. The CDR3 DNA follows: TGTGCCAGCAATACCGGGACAGGCTATGGCTACACCTTC.

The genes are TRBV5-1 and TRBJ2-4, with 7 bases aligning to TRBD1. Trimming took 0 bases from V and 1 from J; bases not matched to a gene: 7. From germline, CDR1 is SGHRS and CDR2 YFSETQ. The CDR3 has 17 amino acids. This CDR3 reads CASSLEQGNYAKNIQYF. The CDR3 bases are TGCGCCAGCAGCTTGGAACAGGGGAATTATGCCAAAAACATTCAGTACTTC. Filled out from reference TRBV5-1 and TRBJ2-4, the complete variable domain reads KAGVTQTPRYLIKTRGQQVTLSCSPISGHRSVSWYQQTPGQGLQFLFEYFSETQRNKGNFPGRFSGRQFSNSRSEMNVSTLELGDSALYLCASSLEQGNYAKNIQYFGAGTRLSVL.

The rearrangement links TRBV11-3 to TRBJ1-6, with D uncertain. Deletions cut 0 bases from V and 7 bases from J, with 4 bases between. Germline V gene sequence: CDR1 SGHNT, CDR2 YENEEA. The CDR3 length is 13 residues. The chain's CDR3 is CASSLDMNSPLHF. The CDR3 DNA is TGTGCCAGCAGCTTAGACATGAATTCACCCCTCCACTTT.

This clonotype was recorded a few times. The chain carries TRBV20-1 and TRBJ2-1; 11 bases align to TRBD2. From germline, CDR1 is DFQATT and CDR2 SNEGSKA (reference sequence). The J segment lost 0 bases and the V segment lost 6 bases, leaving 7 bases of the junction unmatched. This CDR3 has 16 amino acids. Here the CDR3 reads CSASLAGGFSYNEQFF. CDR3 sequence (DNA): TGCAGTGCCAGCCTAGCGGGAGGCTTCTCCTACAATGAGCAGTTCTTC.

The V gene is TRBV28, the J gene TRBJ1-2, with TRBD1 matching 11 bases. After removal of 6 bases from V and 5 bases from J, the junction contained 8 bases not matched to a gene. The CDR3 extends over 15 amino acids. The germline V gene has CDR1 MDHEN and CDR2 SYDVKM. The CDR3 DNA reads TGTGCCAGCAGATCACCCGGGACAGGGGGGTATGGCTACACCTTC. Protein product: CASRSPGTGGYGYTF.

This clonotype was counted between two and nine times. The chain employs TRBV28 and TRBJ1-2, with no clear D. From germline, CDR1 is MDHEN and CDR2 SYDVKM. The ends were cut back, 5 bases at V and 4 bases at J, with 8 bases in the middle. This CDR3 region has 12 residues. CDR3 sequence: CASSPEPYGYTF. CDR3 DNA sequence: TGTGCCAGCAGTCCAGAGCCCTATGGCTACACCTTC.

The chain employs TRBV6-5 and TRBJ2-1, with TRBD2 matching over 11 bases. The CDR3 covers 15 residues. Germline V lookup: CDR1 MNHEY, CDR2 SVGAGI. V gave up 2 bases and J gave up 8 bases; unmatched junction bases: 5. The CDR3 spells CASSYTTSGTHEQFF. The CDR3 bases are TGTGCCAGCAGTTACACGACTAGCGGGACCCATGAGCAGTTCTTC.

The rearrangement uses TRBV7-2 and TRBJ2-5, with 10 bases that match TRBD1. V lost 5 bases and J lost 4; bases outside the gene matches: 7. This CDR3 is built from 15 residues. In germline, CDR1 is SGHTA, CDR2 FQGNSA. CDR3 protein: CASSPGQGGGETQYF. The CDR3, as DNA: TGTGCCAGCAGCCCCGGACAGGGGGGAGGAGAGACCCAGTACTTC.

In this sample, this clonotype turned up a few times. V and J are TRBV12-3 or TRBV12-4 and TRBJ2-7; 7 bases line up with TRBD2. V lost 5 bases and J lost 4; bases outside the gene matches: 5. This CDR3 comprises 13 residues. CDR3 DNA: TGTGCCAGCAGTACGACCGGGGGGTACGAGCAGTACTTC. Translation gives CASSTTGGYEQYF.

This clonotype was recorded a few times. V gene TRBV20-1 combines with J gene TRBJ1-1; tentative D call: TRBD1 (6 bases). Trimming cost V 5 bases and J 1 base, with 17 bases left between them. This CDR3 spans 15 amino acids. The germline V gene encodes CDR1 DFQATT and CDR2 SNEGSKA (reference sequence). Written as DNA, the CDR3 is TGCAGTGCTTCCGAGGGGGGGCGCAGGAACACTGAAGCTTTCTTT. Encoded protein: CSASEGGRRNTEAFF.

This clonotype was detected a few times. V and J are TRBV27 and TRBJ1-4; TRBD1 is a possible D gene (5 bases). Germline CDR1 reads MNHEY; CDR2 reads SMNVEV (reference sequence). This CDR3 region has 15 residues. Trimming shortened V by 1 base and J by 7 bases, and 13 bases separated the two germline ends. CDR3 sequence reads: CASSLFLRQSEKLFF. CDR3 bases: TGTGCCAGCAGTTTATTCCTCAGACAGAGTGAAAAACTGTTTTTT. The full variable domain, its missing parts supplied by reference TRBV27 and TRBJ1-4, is EAQVTQNPRYLITVTGKKLTVTCSQNMNHEYMSWYRQDPGLGLRQIYYSMNVEVTDKGDVPEGYKVSRKEKRNFPLILESPSPNQTSLYFCASSLFLRQSEKLFFGSGTQLSVL.

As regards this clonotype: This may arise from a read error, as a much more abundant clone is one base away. CDR3 coding DNA: TGTGCCAGTAGAATTAAAGATACGCAGTATTTT. Amino acids: CASRIKDTQYF. The chain recombines TRBV19 with TRBJ2-3; D remains unclear. The V and J ends lost 6 bases and 5 bases respectively, with 6 bases between them. The germline V gene has CDR1 LNHDA and CDR2 SQIVND (reference sequence). The CDR3 is made up of 11 amino acids.

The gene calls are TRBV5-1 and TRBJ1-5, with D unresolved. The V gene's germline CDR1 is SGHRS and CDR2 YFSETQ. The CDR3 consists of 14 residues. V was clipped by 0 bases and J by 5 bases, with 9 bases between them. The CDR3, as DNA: TGCGCCAGCAGCTTGGACAGCCCCCATCAGCCCCAGCATTTT. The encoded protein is CASSLDSPHQPQHF.

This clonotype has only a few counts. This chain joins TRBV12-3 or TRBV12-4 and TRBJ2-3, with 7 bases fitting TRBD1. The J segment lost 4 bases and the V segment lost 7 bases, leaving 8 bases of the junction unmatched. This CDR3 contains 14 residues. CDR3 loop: CASKGGWGSDTQYF. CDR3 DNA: TGTGCCAGCAAAGGGGGCTGGGGTTCAGATACGCAGTATTTT.